This TCR beta chain was obtained from a study of identical twins. The study, taken as a whole, reports: The authors drew conclusions from cross-sectional statistical analysis rather than following the same donors.

Using its own MiXCR run on the 5' RACE reads, TCRdb lists one record per CDR3 protein. The sample lists roughly 690,000 distinct CDR3 sequences; 21% were seen once. Trimming stripped 6 bases from V and 4 bases from J, with 11 bases between. The CDR3 runs to 13 residues. Of note for this clonotype: Its antigen is not identified.

A further study also used this sample, focusing on T cells expressing NK-cell markers.

The rearrangement joins TRBV12-3 or TRBV12-4 to TRBJ2-3, with D hard to call. This receptor was taken from a woman between 18 and 30 years old in good health. Sequencing used PBMCs. CDR3 region: CASRSPSADTQYF. Here the CDR3 DNA reads TGTGCCAGCAGATCACCCTCAGCAGATACGCAGTATTTT.